Each of the 27 T cell receptor beta chains below was sequenced from the same sample in a study of identical twins. From the 5' RACE reads, TCRdb called clonotypes with MiXCR, one entry per CDR3 protein. Here the sample spans about 700,000 distinct CDR3 sequences, around 8.6% being singletons. This same sample was also taken into another study, of yellow fever vaccine responses in identical twins.

What was sequenced was PBMCs. These receptors were collected from a woman between 18 and 30 years old in good health.

This clonotype was counted a single time. The chain is built from TRBV15 and TRBJ2-3, with TRBD2 as a possible D gene (5 bases). Germline V gene lookup returns CDR1 LNHNV and CDR2 YYDKDF (reference sequence). V shed 0 bases and J shed 6 bases, with 13 bases lying between them. The CDR3 spans 15 residues. CDR3 amino acids: CATSRDLGEGDTQYF. Written as DNA, the CDR3 is TGTGCCACCAGCAGAGATCTGGGAGAAGGGGATACGCAGTATTTT. The whole variable domain, remainder taken from reference TRBV15 and TRBJ2-3, is DAMVIQNPRYQVTQFGKPVTLSCSQTLNHNVMYWYQQKSSQAPKLLFHYYDKDFNNEADTPDNFQSRRPNTSFCFLDIRSPGLGDTAMYLCATSRDLGEGDTQYFGPGTRLTVL.

V is TRBV6-2 or TRBV6-3 and J is TRBJ2-6; maybe TRBD2 (6 bases). This CDR3 contains 13 residues. Germline-derived CDR1 and CDR2 are MNHEY and SVGEGT. V was shortened by 6 bases and J by 6 bases, with 9 bases between the two germline ends. CDR3 sequence (DNA): TGTGCCAGCAGCCCGGGGGAGGCCAACGTCCTGACTTTC. It encodes CASSPGEANVLTF.

In its sample, this clonotype was seen a few times. J is TRBJ2-1 and V is TRBV2; 8 nucleotides match TRBD2. J gave up 6 bases and V 7 bases, and 5 bases lay outside the gene matches. CDR3 length: 13 amino acids. Germline CDR1 and CDR2: SNHLY and FYNNEI. The CDR3 loop reads CASNSGGGNEQFF. The CDR3 DNA follows: TGTGCCAGCAACAGCGGGGGTGGCAATGAGCAGTTCTTC.

The chain uses TRBV12-3 or TRBV12-4 and TRBJ1-1; a weak D match, TRBD1 (6 bases). V was trimmed by 3 bases and J by 7 bases, leaving 15 bases between them. The CDR3 consists of 14 residues. CDR3 DNA: TGTGCCAGCAGTTTGTACAGGGCCGAGGGTGAAGCTTTCTTT. It codes for CASSLYRAEGEAFF.

This clonotype was observed a handful of times. The gene calls are TRBV2 and TRBJ1-6, with D possibly matching TRBD1 (6 bases). This CDR3 contains 15 residues. V shed 2 bases and J shed 9 bases, with 14 bases lying between them. The germline CDR1 and CDR2 sequences are SNHLY and FYNNEI. The CDR3 DNA sequence: TGTGCCAGCAGTGAAAGACAGGCGGGTATTTCACCCCTCCACTTT. This encodes CASSERQAGISPLHF.

V gene TRBV2 combines with J gene TRBJ2-1; 9 nucleotides align to TRBD1. With V trimmed by 6 bases and J by 8 bases, 14 bases remained unmatched. Germline V gene sequence: CDR1 SNHLY, CDR2 FYNNEI. The CDR3 is made up of 16 amino acids. In DNA form, the CDR3 reads TGTGCCAGCAGAGAAACGGACAGGGGTATTTTCGATGAGCAGTTCTTC. Its translation: CASRETDRGIFDEQFF.

This clonotype came up many times. The rearrangement joins TRBV7-2 to TRBJ2-2; no clear D gene. CDR3 length: 13 residues. Germline V gene lookup returns CDR1 SGHTA and CDR2 FQGNSA. V gave up 1 base and J gave up 6 bases, with 6 bases separating them. CDR3 DNA sequence: TGTGCCAGCAGCTTAGTAATAGCCGGGGAGCTGTTTTTT. This sequence encodes CASSLVIAGELFF.

This clonotype was observed a few times. The chain is built from TRBV6-1 and TRBJ2-3; 7 bases align to TRBD2. The V and J ends lost 7 bases and 5 bases, in that order; junction bases with no gene match: 15. This CDR3 has 16 amino acids. Germline lookup yields CDR1 MNHNS and CDR2 SASEGT. The CDR3 sequence is CASTRGKRGRGDTQYF. CDR3 sequence (DNA): TGTGCCAGCACCCGGGGCAAGCGGGGAAGGGGAGATACGCAGTATTTT.

This clonotype has only a few counts. The chain joins TRBV29-1 to TRBJ1-2; 9 bases align to TRBD1. Trimming removed 5 bases from V and 8 bases from J; junction bases left unmatched: 6. The CDR3 length is 12 residues. Germline assignment: CDR1 SQVTM and CDR2 ANQGSEA. The CDR3 region has the DNA TGCAGCGTTCCACAGGGGGCAGAGGGCTACACCTTC. Its protein is CSVPQGAEGYTF.

This clonotype was seen more than once but under ten times. The chain employs TRBV29-1 and TRBJ2-1; D is unclear. The CDR3 length is 11 residues. CDR1 is SQVTM, CDR2 ANQGSEA, per germline. With 7 bases removed from V and 2 bases from J, the gap between germline ends came to 6 bases. The CDR3 reads CSGGTYNEQFF. CDR3 bases: TGCAGCGGGGGAACCTACAATGAGCAGTTCTTC.

DNA for the CDR3: TGCAGCGTTGTGTCTGGGGGCGGCTACGAGCAGTACTTC. Translating gives CSVVSGGGYEQYF. The J gene is TRBJ2-7, the V gene TRBV29-1, with D perhaps TRBD1 (6 bases). This CDR3 has 13 residues. The germline gives CDR1 SQVTM, CDR2 ANQGSEA. V was trimmed by 4 bases and J by 3 bases, leaving 13 bases between them.

This clonotype was seen a single time. J is TRBJ1-2 and V is TRBV19, with TRBD1 matching over 8 bases. The trim removed 5 bases at V and 6 bases at J, leaving 14 bases unmatched. The CDR3 has 16 amino acids. CDR1 is LNHDA and CDR2 is SQIVND in the germline V gene (reference sequence). The CDR3 DNA sequence: TGTGCCAGTAGTCTGATCCTGGACAGGGTGATCGATGGCTACACCTTC. Residues: CASSLILDRVIDGYTF.

This clonotype was counted ten times or more. The gene calls are TRBV10-3 and TRBJ2-1, with 11 bases fitting TRBD2. The germline gives CDR1 ENHRY, CDR2 SYGVKD. The ends lost 6 bases at V and 7 bases at J; junction bases unmatched: 8. This CDR3 has 15 residues. The CDR3 DNA sequence: TGTGCCATCAGGGAACTAGCGGGAGTGTCAAATGAGCAGTTCTTC. As protein: CAIRELAGVSNEQFF.

This clonotype was recorded at least ten times. CDR3 residues: CASSKKETQYF. DNA for the CDR3: TGTGCCAGCAGTAAAAAAGAGACCCAGTACTTC. The chain recombines TRBV28 with TRBJ2-5; D unresolved. From germline, CDR1 is MDHEN and CDR2 SYDVKM. The CDR3 length is 11 residues. The V gene lost 5 bases and the J gene lost 3 bases, with 4 bases spanning the gap.

This clonotype has a count of ten or more. J is TRBJ2-1 and V is TRBV14; a weak D match, TRBD2 (6 bases). V lost 0 bases, J lost 9 bases, and 21 bases lay in between. The CDR3 sequence is 17 residues long. Germline CDR1 reads SGHDN; CDR2 reads FVKESK. The CDR3, as DNA: TGTGCCAGCAGCCAAGATGCTGACTGGCGGGAAGAGGGTGAGCAGTTCTTC. This encodes CASSQDADWREEGEQFF.

In its sample, this clonotype was seen many times. This chain joins TRBV2 and TRBJ2-7, with D hard to call. Germline V gives CDR1 SNHLY, CDR2 FYNNEI. Trimming pared 2 bases from V and 1 base from J, leaving 6 bases between. The CDR3 consists of 13 residues. CDR3 sequence reads: CASSERPSYEQYF. The CDR3 DNA reads as TGTGCCAGCAGTGAACGGCCGTCCTACGAGCAGTACTTC. The whole variable domain, filled in from reference TRBV2 and TRBJ2-7, reads EPEVTQTPSHQVTQMGQEVILRCVPISNHLYFYWYRQILGQKVEFLVSFYNNEISEKSEIFDDQFSVERPDGSNFTLKIRSTKLEDSAMYFCASSERPSYEQYFGPGTRLTVT.

This clonotype was seen a handful of times. The chain joins TRBV29-1 to TRBJ2-2; 7 nucleotides match TRBD1. V lost 7 bases, J lost 1 base, and 6 bases stayed unmatched. CDR1 is SQVTM, CDR2 ANQGSEA, per germline. The CDR3 is 14 amino acids. The chain's CDR3 is CSGRGPGNTGELFF. The CDR3 region has the DNA TGCAGCGGTAGGGGGCCAGGGAACACCGGGGAGCTGTTTTTT.

CDR3 nucleotides: TGTGCCAGCAGCAAATCTAGCGGGGGAGGCTACGAGCAGTACTTC. Translated: CASSKSSGGGYEQYF. This chain links TRBV12-3 or TRBV12-4 with TRBJ2-7; 10 nucleotides agree with TRBD2. The CDR3 spans 15 residues. V shed 6 bases, J shed 3 bases, and the junction held 8 bases outside the gene matches.

This clonotype was seen more than once but under ten times. The J gene is TRBJ2-3, the V gene TRBV7-9, with TRBD2 as a possible D gene (6 bases). The ends were cut back, 5 bases at V and 2 bases at J, with 17 bases in the middle. The CDR3 contains 16 residues. Per germline, CDR1 SEHNR and CDR2 FQNEAQ (reference sequence). CDR3 in amino acids: CASSRGNSPLTDTQYF. CDR3 DNA: TGTGCCAGCAGCCGGGGGAATAGCCCACTCACAGATACGCAGTATTTT.

This clonotype showed up many times. The rearrangement links TRBV7-3 to TRBJ2-3, with TRBD2 identical over 8 bases. V dropped 5 bases and J dropped 14; count of bases not matched to a gene: 21. CDR1 SGHTA and CDR2 FQGTGA come from the germline V gene. The CDR3 is 16 residues long. The CDR3 DNA is TGTGCCAGCAGCCAACTTGGAGGCGGGGGGCGGACGAAGTCGTATTTT. Translating gives CASSQLGGGGRTKSYF. Looking up the rest from reference TRBV7-3 and TRBJ2-3 gives the full variable domain: GAGVSQTPSNKVTEKGKYVELRCDPISGHTALYWYRQSLGQGPEFLIYFQGTGAADDSGLPNDRFFAVRPEGSVSTLKIQRTERGDSAVYLCASSQLGGGGRTKSYFGPGTRLTVL.

This clonotype was observed at least ten times. The rearrangement uses TRBV5-1 and TRBJ2-2; D gene uncertain. With 4 bases removed from V and 6 bases from J, the gap between germline ends came to 10 bases. The CDR3 is made up of 13 amino acids. CDR1 is SGHRS and CDR2 is YFSETQ in the germline V gene. For the CDR3, the DNA is TGCGCCAGCAGCCCGCCGTTTCCCGGGGAGCTGTTTTTT. Translation gives CASSPPFPGELFF.

This clonotype came up many times. V usage is TRBV12-3 or TRBV12-4 and J usage is TRBJ2-1; D is undetermined. Between the trimmed V and J ends, which lost 2 bases and 6 bases, there was a span of 2 bases. This CDR3 has 11 residues. CDR3 sequence reads: CASSLSNEQFF. CDR3 nucleotide sequence: TGTGCCAGCAGTTTAAGCAATGAGCAGTTCTTC.

The chain joins TRBV7-9 to TRBJ2-3, with D uncertain. The CDR3 totals 15 residues. Trimming removed 3 bases from V and 6 bases from J, with 16 bases in between. Germline V gene lookup returns CDR1 SEHNR and CDR2 FQNEAQ (reference sequence). CDR3 nucleotides: TGTGCCAGCAGCTTTAGTGTTCAGGCAGCGGATACGCAGTATTTT. This gives the protein CASSFSVQAADTQYF.

The chain uses TRBV5-4 and TRBJ2-3; possible D gene TRBD1, 6 bases. V was shortened by 0 bases and J by 5 bases, with 10 bases between the two germline ends. The CDR3 consists of 14 residues. Germline V CDR1 and CDR2: SGHNT, YYREEE (reference sequence). In DNA, the CDR3 is TGTGCCAGCAGCTTGGAAGGGGGTGGAGATACGCAGTATTTT. Protein product: CASSLEGGGDTQYF.

The genes are TRBV6-5 and TRBJ1-3; D uncertain. The CDR3 consists of 15 residues. V gave up 0 bases and J gave up 2 bases, with 8 bases separating them. Germline V gene data show CDR1 as MNHEY and CDR2 as SVGAGI. The CDR3 loop reads CASSYSTQAGNTIYF. The CDR3 DNA is TGTGCCAGCAGTTACTCGACCCAAGCTGGAAACACCATATATTTT.

Ten or more counts support this clonotype. This chain links TRBV5-6 with TRBJ2-4; 9 bases align to TRBD1. The CDR3 covers 16 residues. The V and J ends lost 1 base and 5 bases, in that order; junction bases with no gene match: 7. The germline CDR1 and CDR2 sequences are SGHDT and YYEEEE. The CDR3 here is CASSLLSDRGQNIQYF. CDR3 nucleotide sequence: TGTGCCAGCAGCTTGCTTTCGGACAGGGGTCAAAACATTCAGTACTTC.

There are a few counts of this clonotype. This chain links TRBV9 with TRBJ2-5; D is unresolved. The germline gives CDR1 SGDLS, CDR2 YYNGEE. CDR3 size: 13 residues. Trimming removed 0 bases at V and 5 bases at J, with 8 bases between. This chain's CDR3 is CASSVGHVETQYF. Here the CDR3 DNA reads TGTGCCAGCAGCGTAGGGCACGTCGAGACCCAGTACTTC. The whole variable domain, remainder taken from reference TRBV9 and TRBJ2-5, is DSGVTQTPKHLITATGQRVTLRCSPRSGDLSVYWYQQSLDQGLQFLIQYYNGEERAKGNILERFSAQQFPDLHSELNLSSLELGDSALYFCASSVGHVETQYFGPGTRLLVL.